A selection of T cell receptor beta chains follows, all from one sample in a study of blood T cell repertoires in COVID-19. The repertoire was sequenced with immunoSEQ multiplex PCR; TCRdb's copy has only in-frame clones and lacks some. The sample consists of more than 250,000 clones, about four fifths of them appearing once. Sequencing used peripheral blood. The source of these receptors is a woman between 45 and 65 years old with acute or convalescent COVID-19. The CDR3 runs from the conserved cysteine through the conserved F or W. A D gene is named only where the DNA matches it firmly. Only some rows state a clone size, as once, few, many or a class for expanded clones.

D: TRBD1
size: .
V: TRBV2
J: TRBJ1-2
CDR3: CASSWDSLTSNYGYTF
DNA: TGTGCCAGCAGTTGGGACAGCCTTACCTCAAACTATGGCTACACCTTC

D: .
size: .
V: TRBV12-5
J: TRBJ1-5
CDR3: CASGTQEGQPQHF
DNA: TGTGCTAGTGGTACTCAAGAGGGACAGCCCCAGCATTTT

D: TRBD2
size: .
V: TRBV7-2
J: TRBJ2-1
CDR3: CASRSRGGANEQFF
DNA: TGTGCCAGCAGATCGCGGGGGGGAGCCAATGAGCAGTTCTTC

D: .
size: few
V: TRBV18
J: TRBJ1-3
CDR3: CASSPLNRDPGNTIYF
DNA: TGTGCCAGCTCACCACTGAACAGGGACCCTGGAAACACCATATATTTT

D: .
size: .
V: TRBV6-2/TRBV6-3
J: TRBJ1-5
CDR3: CASSYRDIPRPQHF
DNA: TGTGCCAGCAGTTACCGAGACATCCCAAGGCCCCAGCATTTT

D: .
size: .
V: TRBV4-2
J: TRBJ1-2
CDR3: CASSQGDRNYGYTF
DNA: TGTGCCAGCAGCCAAGGAGACAGGAACTATGGCTACACCTTC

D: TRBD2
size: .
V: TRBV3-1/TRBV3-2
J: TRBJ2-7
CDR3: CASSRGLAVLFSYEQYF
DNA: TGTGCCAGCAGCCGAGGACTAGCGGTTCTCTTCTCCTACGAGCAGTACTTC

D: .
size: once
V: TRBV5-1
J: TRBJ1-1
CDR3: CASRSTSPSPEAFF
DNA: TGCGCCAGCAGAAGCACGAGCCCTTCTCCTGAAGCTTTCTTT

D: TRBD1
size: .
V: TRBV2
J: TRBJ1-5
CDR3: CASKSGTGGPQPQHF
DNA: TGTGCCAGCAAGTCAGGGACAGGGGGCCCTCAGCCCCAGCATTTT

D: TRBD1
size: .
V: TRBV3-1/TRBV3-2
J: TRBJ1-6
CDR3: CASSTAQGNSPLHF
DNA: TGTGCCAGCAGCACGGCACAGGGGAATTCACCCCTCCACTTT

D: .
size: .
V: TRBV29-1
J: TRBJ2-7
CDR3: CSAAVTSSYEQYF
DNA: TGCAGCGCCGCGGTTACGAGCTCCTACGAGCAGTACTTC

D: .
size: .
V: TRBV7-9
J: TRBJ2-1
CDR3: CASSAGTYNEQFF
DNA: TGTGCCAGCAGCGCGGGGACCTACAATGAGCAGTTCTTC

D: TRBD2
size: .
V: TRBV5-1
J: TRBJ2-7
CDR3: CASHQLAGNYEQYF
DNA: TGCGCCAGCCATCAACTAGCGGGAAACTACGAGCAGTACTTC

D: TRBD1
size: few
V: TRBV2
J: TRBJ2-4
CDR3: CASSDDRGSQNIQYF
DNA: TGTGCCAGCAGTGATGACAGGGGATCCCAAAACATTCAGTACTTC

D: .
size: .
V: TRBV5-1
J: TRBJ1-5
CDR3: CASSLGGQRDQPQHF
DNA: TGCGCCAGCAGCTTGGGAGGACAGAGAGATCAGCCCCAGCATTTT

D: TRBD1
size: once
V: TRBV7-9
J: TRBJ1-3
CDR3: CASSSDRGNTIYF
DNA: TGTGCCAGCAGCTCGGACAGGGGAAACACCATATATTTT

D: .
size: .
V: TRBV19
J: TRBJ2-2
CDR3: CASSTSGLNTGELFF
DNA: TGTGCCAGTAGTACCAGCGGGCTGAACACCGGGGAGCTGTTTTTT

D: TRBD1
size: .
V: TRBV5-1
J: TRBJ1-6
CDR3: CASSPGTDTSPLHF
DNA: TGCGCCAGCAGCCCCGGGACAGATACTTCACCCCTCCACTTT

D: .
size: .
V: TRBV18
J: TRBJ2-1
CDR3: CASSPPLESSYNEQFF
DNA: TGTGCCAGCTCACCACCCCTAGAGAGCTCCTACAATGAGCAGTTCTTC

D: TRBD1
size: .
V: TRBV4-2
J: TRBJ1-1
CDR3: CASSQDEGTGGWTEAFF
DNA: TGTGCCAGCAGCCAAGATGAAGGGACAGGGGGCTGGACTGAAGCTTTCTTT